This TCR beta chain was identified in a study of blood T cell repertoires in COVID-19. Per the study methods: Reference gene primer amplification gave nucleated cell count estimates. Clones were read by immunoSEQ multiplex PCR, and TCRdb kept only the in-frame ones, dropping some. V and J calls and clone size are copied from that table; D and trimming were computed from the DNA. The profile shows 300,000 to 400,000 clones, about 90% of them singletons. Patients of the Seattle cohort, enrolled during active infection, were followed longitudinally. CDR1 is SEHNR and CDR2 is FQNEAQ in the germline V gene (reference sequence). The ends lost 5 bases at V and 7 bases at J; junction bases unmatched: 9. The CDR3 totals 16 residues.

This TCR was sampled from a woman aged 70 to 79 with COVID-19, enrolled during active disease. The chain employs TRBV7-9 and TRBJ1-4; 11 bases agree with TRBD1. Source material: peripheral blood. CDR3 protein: CASSGRTGGVGEKLFF. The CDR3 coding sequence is TGTGCCAGCAGCGGAAGGACAGGGGGCGTCGGTGAAAAACTGTTTTTT.